Listed here are 12 T cell receptor beta chains from one sample, sequenced in a study of T cells in Graves' hyperthyroidism and ophthalmopathy. RNA transcripts served as the template for amplifying TCR beta CDR3 regions. Primed by the HTBI set, a first-round RT-PCR was run on the TCR CDR3. TCRdb independently ran MiXCR on the multiplex PCR reads; one entry per CDR3 protein. The data show 550,000 to 600,000 distinct CDR3 sequences, more than 13% seen once. The sequencing input was blood. These receptors all stem from a woman in her late teens or twenties with Graves' ophthalmopathy.

This clonotype was counted ten times or more. This chain connects TRBV30 to TRBJ1-1, with unresolved D. There are 13 residues in the CDR3. Germline CDR1 reads GTSNPN; CDR2 reads SVGIG (reference sequence). V was pared by 3 bases and J by 3 bases, with 11 bases between. This CDR3 reads CAWSQDGDTEAFF. CDR3 sequence (DNA): TGTGCCTGGAGCCAGGACGGGGACACTGAAGCTTTCTTT.

This clonotype came up many times. V usage is TRBV11-2 and J usage is TRBJ2-1; weak D call: TRBD2 (5 bases). V was trimmed by 0 bases and J by 1 base, leaving 7 bases between them. Germline-derived CDR1 and CDR2 are SGHAT and FQNNGV. This CDR3 comprises 15 residues. The DNA for the CDR3 is TGTGCCAGCAGCTTAGATTCGGGATCCTACAATGAGCAGTTCTTC. Protein sequence: CASSLDSGSYNEQFF. Full variable domain (outside the CDR3, taken from reference TRBV11-2 and TRBJ2-1): EAGVAQSPRYKIIEKRQSVAFWCNPISGHATLYWYQQILGQGPKLLIQFQNNGVVDDSQLPKDRFSAERLKGVDSTLKIQPAKLEDSAVYLCASSLDSGSYNEQFFGPGTRLTVL.

This clonotype appeared a few times. This chain joins TRBV20-1 and TRBJ2-1; D not resolved. The V end lost 6 bases, the J end lost 0 bases, and 15 bases lay between the germline ends. The length of the CDR3 is 15 residues. Germline V lookup: CDR1 DFQATT, CDR2 SNEGSKA (reference sequence). CDR3 nucleotide sequence: TGCAGTGCCCTAGGACCGATCAGCTCCTACAATGAGCAGTTCTTC. Residues: CSALGPISSYNEQFF.

This clonotype was seen repeatedly, ten times or more. The chain joins TRBV20-1 to TRBJ1-1, with 10 bases lining up with TRBD1. CDR3 length: 15 amino acids. V lost 3 bases to trimming and J lost 4 bases; unmatched junction nucleotides: 8. In germline, CDR1 is DFQATT, CDR2 SNEGSKA (reference sequence). The CDR3 nucleotides read TGCAGTGCTAGTGACAGGGGGCTGGGGGGCACTGAAGCTTTCTTT. Translated, it gives CSASDRGLGGTEAFF.

V and J are TRBV6-1 and TRBJ2-4; TRBD2 agrees at 11 bases. With V trimmed by 6 bases and J by 5 bases, 0 bases remained unmatched. Germline V gives CDR1 MNHNS, CDR2 SASEGT. The CDR3 extends over 13 amino acids. CDR3 protein: CASRGLAENIQYF. DNA for the CDR3: TGTGCCAGCAGGGGACTAGCGGAAAACATTCAGTACTTC.

This clonotype was counted only a few times. The CDR3 loop reads CASSWLTGNLYEQYF. CDR3 sequence (DNA): TGTGCCAGCAGCTGGCTGACAGGGAATCTCTACGAGCAGTACTTC. This sequence joins TRBV11-2 and TRBJ2-7; 7 nucleotides line up with TRBD1. The CDR3 runs 15 residues. In germline, CDR1 is SGHAT, CDR2 FQNNGV. Unmatched junction bases numbered 9, after V lost 4 bases and J lost 3 bases.

The chain recombines TRBV30 with TRBJ1-5; D unresolved. The CDR3 covers 13 residues. Trimming shortened V by 5 bases and J by 4 bases, and 12 bases separated the two germline ends. Germline-derived CDR1 and CDR2 are GTSNPN and SVGIG (reference sequence). The CDR3 sequence: CAWFLAGNQPQHF. DNA of the CDR3: TGTGCCTGGTTCTTAGCGGGAAATCAGCCCCAGCATTTT.

There are many counts of this clonotype. The chain employs TRBV10-3 and TRBJ1-4; D call uncertain. V lost 5 bases and J 0 bases, leaving 7 bases between the germline ends. The CDR3 contains 14 residues. The germline CDR1 and CDR2 sequences are ENHRY and SYGVKD. The CDR3 loop is CAISSSTTNEKLFF. In nucleotides, the CDR3 is TGTGCCATCAGTAGCAGCACAACTAATGAAAAACTGTTTTTT.

In this sample, this clonotype turned up many times. The chain uses TRBV4-2 and TRBJ1-4; 10 nucleotides agree with TRBD1. V dropped 3 bases and J dropped 5; count of bases not matched to a gene: 3. This CDR3 has 15 amino acids. Germline assignment: CDR1 LGHNA and CDR2 YNFKEQ. CDR3 nucleotide sequence: TGTGCCAGCAGCCAGCTGACAGGGGGCAATGAAAAACTGTTTTTT. It is translated as CASSQLTGGNEKLFF.

The table lists this clonotype with a few counts. This rearrangement joins TRBV30 to TRBJ1-5; D possibly corresponds to TRBD1 (5 bases). Germline CDR1 GTSNPN, CDR2 SVGIG (reference sequence). V lost 3 bases, J lost 3 bases, and 18 bases lay in between. The CDR3 length is 16 residues. The CDR3 protein is CAWSASTRGNNQPQHF. As DNA, the CDR3 is TGTGCCTGGAGCGCGTCCACGCGGGGGAACAATCAGCCCCAGCATTTT.

The chain links TRBV6-5 to TRBJ2-7, with 10 positions matching TRBD2. V trimming: 0 bases; J trimming: 5 bases; junction bases outside the gene matches: 4. CDR1 is MNHEY, CDR2 SVGAGI, per germline. CDR3 length: 15 amino acids. The CDR3 sequence is CASSYSGTSVHEQYF. The CDR3 bases are TGTGCCAGCAGTTACTCCGGGACTAGCGTTCACGAGCAGTACTTC.

This clonotype was observed many times. V gene TRBV11-2 combines with J gene TRBJ2-7, with D possibly TRBD1 on 6 matching bases. The CDR3 extends over 18 amino acids. The germline V gene has CDR1 SGHAT and CDR2 FQNNGV. The V end was cut by 6 bases, the J end by 1 base, with 25 bases between. As DNA, the CDR3 is TGTGCCAGCAGTTCTATTCAAACGGGACATCTCAAGTCCTACGAGCAGTACTTC. Translated: CASSSIQTGHLKSYEQYF.